This T cell receptor beta chain was captured in a study of molecular identifiers for immune sequencing clone quantification. Findings and caveats of the study: Clones that exceeded 20 RNA copies held over 97% of effector molecules, yet under 1% in naive cells.

From the PCR reads, TCRdb called clonotypes with MiXCR, one entry per CDR3 protein. The sample carries about 500,000 distinct CDR3 sequences, 20% to 25% recorded once. CDR1 is SQVTM and CDR2 is ANQGSEA in the germline V gene. The CDR3 has 12 amino acids. V was trimmed by 4 bases and J by 4 bases, leaving 10 bases between them. The table lists this clonotype with many counts. The antigen is unknown. The chain employs TRBV29-1 and TRBJ1-2; D possibly corresponds to TRBD1 (5 bases). The source is a human donor in good health. Some libraries in this study had Jurkat cell RNA spiked in. The sample was naive CD8+ T cells from blood, with Jurkat cell RNA spiked in. Specified subset: FACS-sorted CD8+CD4-CCR7+CD45RA+ naive T cells. The CDR3, as DNA: TGCAGCGTTGCAGACAGCGTCTATGGCTACACCTTC. Amino acids: CSVADSVYGYTF.